This TCR beta chain was documented in a study of cytomegalovirus exposure and HLA in healthy donors. Overall study results and limits: Reports described diagnosis of cytomegalovirus status by the classifier as highly specific and sensitive.

TCRdb's copy holds only in-frame clones and misses some; the assay was immunoSEQ multiplex PCR. The sample lists more than 120,000 clones, roughly 86% occurring once. The donors belonged to the approximately 120-subject validation cohort, separate from the roughly 600-subject first cohort. The J segment lost 0 bases and the V segment lost 5 bases, leaving 3 bases of the junction unmatched. The CDR3 is 13 residues long. CDR1 and CDR2 from the germline V gene are GTSNPN and SVGIG (reference sequence). Points on this clone: The antigen remains undetermined.

The chain recombines TRBV30 with TRBJ2-7, with TRBD2 identical over 8 bases. Sequenced input: PBMCs. The clonotype was recovered from a young man in good health and CMV-seropositive. The CDR3 protein is CAWVSGSSYEQYF. The CDR3 region has the DNA TGTGCCTGGGTAAGCGGGAGCTCCTACGAGCAGTACTTC.